Detailed here is one T cell receptor (beta chain). The CDR3 contains 14 residues. The V end was cut by 6 bases, the J end by 4 bases, with 15 bases between. Germline lookup yields CDR1 MNHEY and CDR2 SVGEGT. The sample originates from a study of blood T cells in healthy people across ages. Using a J-beta primer mix together with a sample-barcoded 5' primer, a second PCR was run for roughly 6 to 12 cycles. TCRdb fed the 5' RACE reads into MiXCR, producing one record per CDR3 protein. The sample consists of hundreds of thousands of distinct CDR3 sequences, 40% to 45% of them appearing once. The chain joins TRBV6-2 or TRBV6-3 to TRBJ2-5; D ambiguous. Sequenced material: blood. The source is an elderly man in good health. CDR3 region: CASSPRLRRETQYF. The CDR3 DNA reads TGTGCCAGCAGCCCCCGATTAAGGCGAGAGACCCAGTACTTC.